Sequencing of this TCR beta chain was carried out in a study of T cell clonotyping in hematopoietic cell transplantation. Whole-study findings and limits: At the given depth, recipient repertoires were over 95% de novo clonotypes. Graft donor and pretransplant recipient Inverse Simpson Index values predicted broader posttransplant TCR diversity.

The CDR3 is 15 residues long. V lost 2 bases, J lost 0 bases, and 13 bases lay in between. CDR1 and CDR2 from the germline V gene are GTSNPN and SVGIG (reference sequence). As concerns this clone: The antigen is unknown.

TCRdb keeps only in-frame clones here, not all; method: immunoSEQ multiplex PCR. There are tens of thousands of clones in the sample; 88% occur only once, and about 2% lies in the top ten. Material: peripheral blood mononuclear cells. This chain uses TRBV30 with TRBJ1-1; no reliable D call. This sequence originates from a woman between 35 and 50 years old in good health. Some clones in this sample may be carry-over from other donors' samples. The CDR3 coding sequence is TGTGCCTGGAGTCCAGGTAATCAATTGAACACTGAAGCTTTCTTT. Amino acids: CAWSPGNQLNTEAFF. The whole variable domain, filled in from reference TRBV30 and TRBJ1-1, reads SQTIHQWPATLVQPVGSPLSLECTVEGTSNPNLYWYRQAAGRGLQLLFYSVGIGQISSEVPQNLSASRPQDRQFILSSKKLLLSDSGFYLCAWSPGNQLNTEAFFGQGTRLTVV.